Described below is a single T cell receptor (beta chain) sequence and its context. The multiple sclerosis controls were treatment-naive patients, and their relapsing-remitting disease was stable or active. Germline V gene sequence: CDR1 SQVTM, CDR2 ANQGSEA. V lost 1 base and J 1 base, leaving 10 bases between the germline ends. The CDR3 runs 14 residues. This sample stems from a study of CD8 T cells in Susac syndrome. Reverse transcription used about 0.45 to 1 ug RNA and random hexamers. MiXCR, applied by TCRdb to the immunoSEQ multiplex PCR reads, yields one record per CDR3 protein. In the table there are about 210,000 distinct CDR3 sequences, 95% of which are singletons.

The sequencing input was CD4+ T cells from PBMCs. The chain combines TRBV29-1 with TRBJ1-1; D may be TRBD1 (6 bases). This sequence originates from a human donor with multiple sclerosis. The CDR3, as DNA: TGCAGCGTTGAAGTGCAGGGGTGGAACACTGAAGCTTTCTTT. It codes for CSVEVQGWNTEAFF.